The source of this T cell receptor (beta chain) is a study of blood T cell repertoires in COVID-19. Study-wide background: Spain, Italy and the United States supplied samples that represented acute and convalescent COVID-19.

CDR1 and CDR2 (germline): SGHRS, YFSETQ. The ends were cut back, 5 bases at V and 5 bases at J, with 11 bases in the middle. The length of the CDR3 is 14 residues. The assay was immunoSEQ multiplex PCR, and TCRdb's table has in-frame clones only and misses some. The sample has approximately 270,000 clones, about 79% seen once. The clonotype was recovered from a man at least 80 years old with acute or convalescent COVID-19. This chain links TRBV5-1 with TRBJ1-6; unclear D gene. The material sequenced was peripheral blood. In DNA form, the CDR3 reads TGCGCCAGCAGTACCGGAGCTGATAATTCACCCCTCCACTTT. Amino acid sequence: CASSTGADNSPLHF.